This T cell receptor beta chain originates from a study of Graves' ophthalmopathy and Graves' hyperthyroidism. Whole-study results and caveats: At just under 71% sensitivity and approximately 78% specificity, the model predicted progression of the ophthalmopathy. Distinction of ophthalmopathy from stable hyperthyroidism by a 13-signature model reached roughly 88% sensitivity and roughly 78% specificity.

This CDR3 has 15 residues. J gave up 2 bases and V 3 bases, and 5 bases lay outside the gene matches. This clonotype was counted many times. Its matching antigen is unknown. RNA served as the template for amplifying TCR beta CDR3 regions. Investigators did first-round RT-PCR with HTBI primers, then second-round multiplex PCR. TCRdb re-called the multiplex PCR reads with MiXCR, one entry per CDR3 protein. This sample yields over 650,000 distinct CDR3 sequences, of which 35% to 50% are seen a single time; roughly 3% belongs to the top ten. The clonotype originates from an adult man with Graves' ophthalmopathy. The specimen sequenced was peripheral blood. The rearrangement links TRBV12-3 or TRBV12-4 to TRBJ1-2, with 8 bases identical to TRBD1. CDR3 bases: TGTGCCAGCAGTTTCGGACAGGGAGGAAACTATGGCTACACCTTC. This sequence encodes CASSFGQGGNYGYTF.